The source of this T cell receptor beta chain is a study of T cells after yellow fever vaccination. Study-wide results and caveats: The study found a weaker secondary response that peaked faster, day 5 versus 15. FACS-sorted repertoires could harbor abundant contaminating bulk-population clonotypes. After the booster, approximately 96% of CD4 and roughly nine tenths of CD8 primary-response clones were re-detected.

For this clonotype: Its antigen is not known.

V lost 6 bases to trimming and J lost 10 bases; unmatched junction nucleotides: 21. Germline loops: CDR1 ENHRY, CDR2 SYGVKD. The CDR3 is made up of 17 amino acids. 5'RACE template switching produced TCR cDNA carrying a universal primer site and UMIs. TCRdb itself ran the 5' RACE reads through MiXCR, one entry per CDR3 protein. In the table there are some 560,000 distinct CDR3 sequences, about 19% of which are singletons. J is TRBJ2-1 and V is TRBV10-3; 7 bases align to TRBD2. The TCR originated in a man between 25 and 39 years old who received the YFV17D yellow fever vaccine. The source material was PBMCs, sampled 15 days after the yellow fever booster vaccination. DNA for the CDR3: TGTGCCATCAGGGCGGTGGGGAGGGAAGTCAGGCCCGCGGAGCAGTTCTTC. Its translation is CAIRAVGREVRPAEQFF.